This TCR beta chain was identified during a study of T cells in tuberculosis. Overall study findings and caveats: Low-affinity CD1B-GMM tetramer-binding T cells may have been missed.

After thawing and overnight rest, PBMC were stained with GMM-loaded CD1B tetramer, viability dye and anti-CD3 for sorting. The lipid loaded on the CD1B tetramers was C32 glucose monomycolate from Rhodococcus equi. TCRdb's table, derived via immunoSEQ multiplex PCR, lists solely in-frame clones and lacks some. Of approximately 59,000 clones listed, over 75% are singletons. V was shortened by 6 bases and J by 4 bases, with 16 bases between the two germline ends. This CDR3 comprises 14 residues. Per germline, CDR1 MDHEN and CDR2 SYDVKM. V usage is TRBV28 and J usage is TRBJ2-7, with D possibly TRBD1 on 6 matching bases. The sample was CD1b-GMM tetramer-negative cells sorted from PBMCs. This sequence was found in an adult woman with latent tuberculosis. CDR3 sequence reads: CASSRGEQGYEQYF. The CDR3 region has the DNA TGTGCCAGCAGCCGAGGAGAACAGGGATACGAGCAGTACTTC.